What follows are 3 T cell receptor beta chains derived from one specimen sequenced in a study of shared clonotypes between healthy human individuals. TCRdb keeps only in-frame clones here, not all; method: immunoSEQ multiplex PCR. The sample records roughly 2.5 million clones, around 90% being singletons. Material for sequencing was naive CD4+ T cells sorted from blood. Sample subset: CD45RA+ positively selected. The source is a man between 18 and 29 years old in good health.

The chain uses TRBV29-1 and TRBJ1-5, with D unclear. In germline, CDR1 is SQVTM, CDR2 ANQGSEA. With 4 bases removed from V and 4 bases from J, the gap between germline ends came to 11 bases. This CDR3 has 13 residues. The CDR3 protein is CSVGGGRNQPQHF. For the CDR3, the DNA is TGCAGCGTTGGAGGAGGTCGGAATCAGCCCCAGCATTTT. Using reference TRBV29-1 and TRBJ1-5 for the parts outside the CDR3, the full variable domain is SAVISQKPSRDICQRGTSLTIQCQVDSQVTMMFWYRQQPGQSLTLIATANQGSEATYESGFVIDKFPISRPNLTFSTLTVSNMSPEDSSIYLCSVGGGRNQPQHFGDGTRLSIL.

As concerns this clone: This sample includes further DNA sequences coding for the same CDR3. V gene TRBV6-5 combines with J gene TRBJ2-1, with a weak D call TRBD2 (5 bases). CDR1 MNHEY and CDR2 SVGAGI come from the germline V gene. V lost 6 bases and J 8 bases, leaving 11 bases between the germline ends. CDR3 length: 12 amino acids. CDR3 residues: CASSRAGDEQFF. The CDR3 nucleotides are TGTGCCAGCAGCCGAGCCGGGGATGAGCAGTTCTTC.

The J gene is TRBJ2-3, the V gene TRBV2; D may match TRBD1 or TRBD2 (6 bases each). V lost 2 bases, J lost 3 bases, and 15 bases lay in between. The CDR3 is 16 amino acids. Per germline, CDR1 SNHLY and CDR2 FYNNEI. The CDR3 here is CASSEWGADMTDTQYF. DNA of the CDR3: TGTGCCAGCAGTGAATGGGGGGCTGATATGACAGATACGCAGTATTTT.